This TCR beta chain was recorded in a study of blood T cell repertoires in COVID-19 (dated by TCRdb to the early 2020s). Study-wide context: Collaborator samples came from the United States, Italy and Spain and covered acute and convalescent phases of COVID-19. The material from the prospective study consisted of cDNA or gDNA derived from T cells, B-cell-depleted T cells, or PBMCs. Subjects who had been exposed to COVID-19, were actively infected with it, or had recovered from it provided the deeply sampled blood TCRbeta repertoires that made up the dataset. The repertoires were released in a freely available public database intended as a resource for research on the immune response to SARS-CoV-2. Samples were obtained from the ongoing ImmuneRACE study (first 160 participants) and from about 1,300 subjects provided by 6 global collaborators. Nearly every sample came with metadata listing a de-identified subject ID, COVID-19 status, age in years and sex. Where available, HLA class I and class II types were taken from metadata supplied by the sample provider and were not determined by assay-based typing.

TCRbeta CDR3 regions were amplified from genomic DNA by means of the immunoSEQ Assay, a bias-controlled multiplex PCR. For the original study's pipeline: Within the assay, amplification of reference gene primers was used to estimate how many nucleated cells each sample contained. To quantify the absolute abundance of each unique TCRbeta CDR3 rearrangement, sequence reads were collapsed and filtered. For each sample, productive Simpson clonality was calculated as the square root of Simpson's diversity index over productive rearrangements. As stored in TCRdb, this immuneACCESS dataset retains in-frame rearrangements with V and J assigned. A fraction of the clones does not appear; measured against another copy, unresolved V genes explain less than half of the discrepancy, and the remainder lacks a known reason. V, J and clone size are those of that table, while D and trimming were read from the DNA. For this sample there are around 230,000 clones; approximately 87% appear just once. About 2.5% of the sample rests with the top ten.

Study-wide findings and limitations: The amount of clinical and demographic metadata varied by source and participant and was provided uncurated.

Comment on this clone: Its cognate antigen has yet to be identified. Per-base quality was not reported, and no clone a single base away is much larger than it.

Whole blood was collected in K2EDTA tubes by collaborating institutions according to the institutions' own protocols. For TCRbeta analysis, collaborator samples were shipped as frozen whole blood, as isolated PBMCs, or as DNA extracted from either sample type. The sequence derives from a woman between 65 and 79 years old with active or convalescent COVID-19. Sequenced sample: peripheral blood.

The encoded CDR3 is CASSLAGTIGSPLHF. The DNA sequence is as follows: TGCGCCAGCAGCTTGGCCGGGACTATTGGTTCACCCCTCCACTTT. The chain was built from TRBV5-1 and TRBJ1-6; 5 matching bases give a weak D call of TRBD1. The CDR3 sequence holds 15 residues, the cysteine and phenylalanine included. The sequence is cut down to CDR3 DNA, 45 bases in frame from base 1. V is pared back by 0 bases and J by 9 bases, with 13 bases lying between the germline termini. From the germline V gene, CDR1 is SGHRS and CDR2 is YFSETQ. With the portions outside the CDR3 filled from the reference TRBV5-1 and TRBJ1-6 genes, the complete variable region becomes KAGVTQTPRYLIKTRGQQVTLSCSPISGHRSVSWYQQTPGQGLQFLFEYFSETQRNKGNFPGRFSGRQFSNSRSEMNVSTLELGDSALYLCASSLAGTIGSPLHFGNGTRLTVT.